The 5 T cell receptor beta chains below all came from one sample that was sequenced in a study of human T cells and chemical hapten exposure. Time point meaning: patch test 2, 6 weeks after DPC sensitization. Treatment described: therapeutic diphenylcyclopropenone sensitization with weekly scalp DPC. TCRdb re-analysed the RACE reads in MiXCR, keeping a single row per CDR3 protein. Of more than 110,000 distinct CDR3 sequences in the sample, 12% were seen once. This specimen consisted of whole blood, obtained in connection with sensitization to the hapten diphenylcyclopropenone (DPC). The receptors derive from a woman between 50 and 59 years old with alopecia areata. Some clones in this sample may be carry-over from other donors' samples.

The rearrangement uses TRBV6-4 and TRBJ1-2, with D uncertain. Per germline, CDR1 MRHNA and CDR2 SNTAGT. Between the trimmed V and J ends, which lost 2 bases and 7 bases, there was a span of 11 bases. The CDR3 runs 13 residues. The CDR3 bases are TGTGCCAGCAGTGACGGTAGCCGCCGTGGCTACACCTTC. Its translation is CASSDGSRRGYTF.

This clonotype was observed many times. CDR3 amino acids: CASGLVEFVGDYSNQPQHF. DNA of the CDR3: TGTGCTAGTGGTTTGGTAGAGTTTGTGGGAGATTACAGCAATCAGCCCCAGCATTTT. The chain combines TRBV12-5 with TRBJ1-5; D is ambiguous. Trimming took off 0 bases at V and 1 base at J, with 19 bases between the two ends. From germline, CDR1 is LGHNT and CDR2 FRNRAP. The CDR3 is 19 amino acids.

The chain combines TRBV10-3 with TRBJ2-1, with 9 bases fitting TRBD2. V gave up 4 bases and J gave up 4 bases; unmatched junction bases: 2. Per the germline V gene, CDR1 is ENHRY and CDR2 is SYGVKD. The CDR3 has 14 residues. The DNA of the CDR3 is TGTGCCATCAGTGGACTAGCGGCATACAATGAGCAGTTCTTC. Amino acid sequence: CAISGLAAYNEQFF.

Written as DNA, the CDR3 is TGTGCCAGCAGTGAAGCGTCAGCCTCCTATAATTCACCCCTCCACTTT. Its protein is CASSEASASYNSPLHF. The chain joins TRBV6-1 to TRBJ1-6; D is ambiguous. Per the germline V gene, CDR1 is MNHNS and CDR2 is SASEGT. V shed 0 bases and J shed 0 bases, with 6 bases lying between them. The CDR3 covers 16 residues.

In its sample, this clonotype was seen a few times. V and J are TRBV18 and TRBJ1-1; D unclear. Trimming pared 2 bases from V and 3 bases from J, leaving 10 bases between. This CDR3 is built from 14 residues. Germline V lookup: CDR1 KGHSH, CDR2 LQKENI. CDR3 in amino acids: CASSPTPTDTEAFF. The CDR3 DNA reads as TGTGCCAGCTCACCAACCCCCACAGACACTGAAGCTTTCTTT. The full variable domain, its missing parts supplied by reference TRBV18 and TRBJ1-1, is NAGVMQNPRHLVRRRGQEARLRCSPMKGHSHVYWYRQLPEEGLKFMVYLQKENIIDESGMPKERFSAEFPKEGPSILRIQQVVRGDSAAYFCASSPTPTDTEAFFGQGTRLTVV.